Presented here are 17 T cell receptor beta chains from one specimen sequenced in a study of CD8 T cells in Susac syndrome. With random hexamers, reverse transcription was performed on about 0.5 to 1 ug of RNA. TCRdb redid the calling of the immunoSEQ multiplex PCR reads with MiXCR, one entry per CDR3 protein. The sample has 190,000 or so distinct CDR3 sequences; approximately 95% are singletons. Sequencing used CD4+ T cells from PBMCs. Every receptor here comes from a human donor with multiple sclerosis.

The chain couples TRBV14 to TRBJ2-7; 7 positions agree with TRBD2. The CDR3 extends over 14 amino acids. V gave up 4 bases and J gave up 1 base; unmatched junction bases: 4. Looked up from germline, CDR1 is SGHDN and CDR2 is FVKESK. The CDR3 region has the DNA TGTGCCAGCAGCCCTACCGGGAGGTCCTACGAGCAGTACTTC. As protein: CASSPTGRSYEQYF.

The chain employs TRBV12-5 and TRBJ1-2, with 8 positions matching TRBD1. CDR1 is LGHNT and CDR2 is FRNRAP in the germline V gene. Trimming cost V 7 bases and J 0 bases; bases outside gene matches: 4. The CDR3 length is 14 residues. The CDR3 DNA sequence: TGTGCTAGTGTCCTGGACAGGGCTAACTATGGCTACACCTTC. The encoded protein is CASVLDRANYGYTF.

The CDR3 region has the DNA TGCGCCAGCAGCTGGGGACTCCTCGGGGCTTACGAGCAGTACTTC. As protein: CASSWGLLGAYEQYF. The chain employs TRBV5-1 and TRBJ2-7; weak D call: TRBD2 (6 bases). The CDR3 runs 15 residues. V gave up 3 bases and J gave up 4 bases, with 17 bases separating them. The germline V gene encodes CDR1 SGHRS and CDR2 YFSETQ.

The gene calls are TRBV5-1 and TRBJ2-6, with D unresolved. Germline V gene lookup returns CDR1 SGHRS and CDR2 YFSETQ. V was shortened by 0 bases and J by 2 bases, with 6 bases between the two germline ends. CDR3 size: 15 residues. The CDR3 coding sequence is TGCGCCAGCAGCTTGGAAGCAGCTGGGGCCAACGTCCTGACTTTC. Translating gives CASSLEAAGANVLTF.

CDR3: CATSRQGNNEQFF. CDR3 DNA: TGTGCCACCAGCAGACAGGGGAACAATGAGCAGTTCTTC. The V call is TRBV15, the J call TRBJ2-1, with D perhaps matching TRBD1 (6 bases). With 2 bases removed from V and 5 bases from J, the gap between germline ends came to 7 bases. CDR3 length: 13 residues. Germline values: CDR1 LNHNV, CDR2 YYDKDF (reference sequence).

The chain is built from TRBV12-3 or TRBV12-4 and TRBJ1-5; D possibly corresponds to TRBD1 (5 bases). The germline V and J ends were trimmed by 3 bases and 7 bases, with 7 bases remaining between them. This CDR3 has 12 residues. CDR3 protein: CASSFQGQPQHF. In DNA form, the CDR3 reads TGTGCCAGCAGTTTTCAGGGACAGCCCCAGCATTTT.

The sample holds one count of this clonotype. The chain combines TRBV30 with TRBJ2-1; perhaps TRBD1 as D (7 bases). The ends were cut back, 3 bases at V and 5 bases at J, with 14 bases in the middle. There are 14 residues in the CDR3. CDR1 GTSNPN and CDR2 SVGIG come from the germline V gene (reference sequence). This chain's CDR3 is CAWREGQRDNEQFF. CDR3 bases: TGTGCCTGGAGGGAGGGACAGCGAGACAATGAGCAGTTCTTC.

V gene TRBV29-1 combines with J gene TRBJ1-2, with D possibly being TRBD1 (5 bases). Germline V lookup: CDR1 SQVTM, CDR2 ANQGSEA. CDR3 length: 11 amino acids. CDR3 amino acids: CSLGGNYGYTF. The CDR3 DNA reads as TGCAGTTTGGGGGGAAACTATGGCTACACCTTC.

This clonotype has more than one count but fewer than ten. This rearrangement joins TRBV5-6 to TRBJ2-7; D is unresolved. V was shortened by 3 bases and J by 3 bases, with 4 bases between the two germline ends. The CDR3 covers 11 residues. The germline gives CDR1 SGHDT, CDR2 YYEEEE. The CDR3: CASSSVYEQYF. CDR3 DNA: TGTGCCAGCAGCTCCGTCTACGAGCAGTACTTC.

J is TRBJ2-3 and V is TRBV5-1, with 10 bases lining up with TRBD2. The germline CDR1 and CDR2 sequences are SGHRS and YFSETQ. CDR3 length equals 16 residues. The V segment lost 3 bases and the J segment 0 bases; nucleotides outside the gene matches: 4. The CDR3 loop is CASSSRTSGSTDTQYF. Written as DNA, the CDR3 is TGCGCCAGCAGCTCCCGGACTAGCGGAAGCACAGATACGCAGTATTTT.

The chain couples TRBV29-1 to TRBJ1-4; 7 positions match TRBD1. The CDR3 spans 13 residues. V lost 4 bases to trimming and J lost 10 bases; unmatched junction nucleotides: 9. Germline V lookup: CDR1 SQVTM, CDR2 ANQGSEA. The CDR3 region is CSVVAGGTGKLFF. The DNA for the CDR3 is TGCAGCGTTGTAGCAGGGGGGACGGGAAAACTGTTTTTT.

The V and J genes are TRBV10-2 and TRBJ2-1; 7 bases fit TRBD2. The J segment lost 4 bases and the V segment lost 3 bases, leaving 3 bases of the junction unmatched. Germline CDR1 and CDR2: WSHSY and SAAADI. The CDR3 is made up of 14 amino acids. DNA of the CDR3: TGCGCCAGCAGTGAACTAGCGCAGTACAATGAGCAGTTCTTC. Translating it yields CASSELAQYNEQFF.

In its sample, this clonotype was seen once. V gene TRBV3-1 combines with J gene TRBJ2-7; no reliable D call. This CDR3 has 14 amino acids. V gave up 1 base and J gave up 0 bases, with 7 bases separating them. Germline V lookup: CDR1 LGHDT, CDR2 YNNKEL (reference sequence). The CDR3 reads CASSQGSYSYEQYF. The CDR3 bases are TGTGCCAGCAGCCAAGGTAGTTACTCCTACGAGCAGTACTTC.

The chain recombines TRBV30 with TRBJ1-6; weak D call: TRBD1 (5 bases). The germline V gene has CDR1 GTSNPN and CDR2 SVGIG (reference sequence). V was clipped by 1 base and J by 7 bases, with 8 bases between them. The CDR3 length is 13 residues. This CDR3 reads CAWSANRNSPLHF. The CDR3 DNA reads as TGTGCCTGGAGTGCCAACAGGAATTCACCCCTCCACTTT.

Comments on this clonotype: At one end the junction does not follow the germline gene, possibly because of a read error. This chain joins TRBV29-1 and TRBJ1-3; D is ambiguous. The length of the CDR3 is 14 residues. Germline assignment: CDR1 SQVTM and CDR2 ANQGSEA. CDR3 residues: CSVEDEFSENTIYF. The DNA for the CDR3 is TGCAGCGTTGAAGATGAATTCTCTGAAAACACCATATATTTT.

This sequence joins TRBV30 and TRBJ1-2, with unresolved D. Germline CDR1 is GTSNPN and CDR2 is SVGIG (reference sequence). This CDR3 is 12 amino acids long. The V end lost 5 bases, the J end lost 3 bases, and 10 bases lay between the germline ends. CDR3 sequence: CAWGGGYYGYTF. CDR3 DNA: TGTGCCTGGGGCGGCGGATACTATGGCTACACCTTC.

The chain recombines TRBV7-9 with TRBJ2-6; D might be TRBD2 (5 bases). Germline V CDR1 and CDR2: SEHNR, FQNEAQ (reference sequence). This CDR3 comprises 16 residues. V was trimmed by 0 bases and J by 0 bases, leaving 6 bases between them. The CDR3 coding sequence is TGTGCCAGCAGCTTAGCAGGGAGCTCTGGGGCCAACGTCCTGACTTTC. Translating it yields CASSLAGSSGANVLTF.